This record concerns one T cell receptor (beta chain) sequence. Its antigen remains unidentified. These data originate in a study of vaccination effects on CD4 cells after COVID-19. Across the whole study: Participants were given two doses of BNT162b2 or mRNA-1273 vaccine. Notes on the study in general: In convalescent patients, vaccine-induced clones largely differed from infection-induced clones. Marked clonal contraction of infection- and vaccine-induced clones was seen late after vaccination.

Using immunoSEQ multiplex PCR, the repertoire was profiled, and TCRdb retains in-frame clones only, with some absent. The table has approximately 33,000 clones, over 60% seen once. Antigen-specific CD4+ T cells were expanded with viral peptide pools in the ViraFEST assay before sequencing. Upon completion of about eleven days in culture, CD4+ T cells were isolated. The person was diagnosed with PCR-confirmed SARS-CoV-2 infection between March and December 2020. The ends were cut back, 4 bases at V and 9 bases at J, with 25 bases in the middle. Germline assignment: CDR1 SGHNT and CDR2 YYREEE (reference sequence). This CDR3 comprises 16 residues.

The receptor comes from a human donor who had a prior SARS-CoV-2 infection. This specimen was CD4+ T cells from PBMCs cultured with HCoV-NL63 spike peptides, taken before COVID-19 vaccination. J is TRBJ2-5 and V is TRBV5-4; no definite D call. The CDR3 loop is CASSQKIGPVGKAQYF. DNA for the CDR3: TGTGCCAGCAGCCAAAAGATAGGGCCCGTCGGTAAGGCCCAGTACTTC.